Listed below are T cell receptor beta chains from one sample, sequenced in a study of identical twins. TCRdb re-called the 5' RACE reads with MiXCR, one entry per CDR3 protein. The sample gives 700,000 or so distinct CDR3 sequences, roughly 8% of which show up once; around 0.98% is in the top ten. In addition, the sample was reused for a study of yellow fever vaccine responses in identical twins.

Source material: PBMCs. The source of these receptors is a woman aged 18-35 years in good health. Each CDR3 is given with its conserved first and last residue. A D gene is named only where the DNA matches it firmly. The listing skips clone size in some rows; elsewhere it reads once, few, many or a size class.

CASRDGGSDTQYF	TGTGCCAGCAGAGACGGGGGTTCGGATACGCAGTATTTT	TRBV6-2/TRBV6-3	TRBJ2-3	.	many
CASSLLGKNTEAFF	TGTGCCAGCAGTTTATTAGGCAAGAACACTGAAGCTTTCTTT	TRBV12-3/TRBV12-4	TRBJ1-1	.	.
CASSPDDSDSYEQYF	TGTGCCAGCAGCCCCGACGACAGTGACTCCTACGAGCAGTACTTC	TRBV7-9	TRBJ2-7	.	few
CASSAILAGGPSDTQYF	TGTGCCAGCAGTGCGATACTAGCGGGGGGGCCATCAGATACGCAGTATTTT	TRBV2	TRBJ2-3	TRBD2	.
CASSSQVGAYEQYF	TGTGCCAGCAGTTCGCAGGTAGGGGCCTACGAGCAGTACTTC	TRBV12-3/TRBV12-4	TRBJ2-7	.	.
CASSPWTGDYSGANVLTF	TGTGCCAGCTCACCTTGGACAGGGGACTACTCTGGGGCCAACGTCCTGACTTTC	TRBV18	TRBJ2-6	TRBD1	.
CASIGVVGGTQYF	TGTGCCAGCATAGGGGTCGTGGGGGGGACCCAGTACTTC	TRBV3-1	TRBJ2-5	.	.
CASSLSGGETQYF	TGTGCCAGCAGTTTATCGGGTGGAGAGACCCAGTACTTC	TRBV12-3/TRBV12-4	TRBJ2-5	.	many
CATSGEVGGELFF	TGTGCCACCAGCGGGGAGGTCGGCGGGGAGCTGTTTTTT	TRBV15	TRBJ2-2	.	few
CASSGQGVNTEAFF	TGTGCCAGCTCCGGACAGGGGGTGAACACTGAAGCTTTCTTT	TRBV2	TRBJ1-1	TRBD1	.
CASSLGRGTNNEQFF	TGTGCCAGCAGCTTGGGTAGAGGGACCAACAATGAGCAGTTCTTC	TRBV5-6	TRBJ2-1	.	few
CSVDLARVQETQYF	TGCAGCGTTGATTTAGCAAGGGTACAAGAGACCCAGTACTTC	TRBV29-1	TRBJ2-5	.	many
CASSSRTGENTEAFF	TGCGCCAGCAGCTCCCGGACAGGGGAGAACACTGAAGCTTTCTTT	TRBV5-1	TRBJ1-1	TRBD1	.
CASSSTFWTGHQETQYF	TGTGCCAGCAGCTCGACATTCTGGACAGGGCACCAAGAGACCCAGTACTTC	TRBV5-6	TRBJ2-5	TRBD1	many
CATGPGVARADTQYF	TGTGCCACCGGGCCGGGGGTAGCGAGAGCGGATACGCAGTATTTT	TRBV15	TRBJ2-3	.	many
CASSQDLRGPSADTQYF	TGCGCCAGCAGCCAAGATCTTCGGGGACCCAGCGCAGATACGCAGTATTTT	TRBV4-1	TRBJ2-3	.	few
CASSLVRGRRTGANVLTF	TGTGCCAGCAGCTTAGTCAGGGGGCGACGGACTGGGGCCAACGTCCTGACTTTC	TRBV11-1	TRBJ2-6	TRBD1	.
CASSLGQYEKLFF	TGTGCCAGCAGCTTGGGACAGTACGAAAAACTGTTTTTT	TRBV5-5	TRBJ1-4	.	many
CASSLRLAGVTRELFF	TGTGCCAGCAGCCTACGACTAGCGGGAGTTACCAGGGAGCTGTTTTTT	TRBV3-1	TRBJ2-2	TRBD2	.
CASSLWQSNQPQHF	TGTGCCAGCAGTTTATGGCAGAGCAATCAGCCCCAGCATTTT	TRBV12-3/TRBV12-4	TRBJ1-5	.	many
CASSPLTMADTDTQYF	TGTGCCAGCTCTCCATTAACCATGGCCGACACAGATACGCAGTATTTT	TRBV18	TRBJ2-3	.	.
CASSGRDRDVETQYF	TGCGCCAGCAGCGGCCGGGACAGGGATGTAGAGACCCAGTACTTC	TRBV5-1	TRBJ2-5	TRBD1	few
CCARTSGGTSTDTQYF	TGCTGTGCTAGAACTAGCGGGGGGACTAGCACAGATACGCAGTATTTT	TRBV20-1	TRBJ2-3	TRBD2	once
CSVAAGVDTGELFF	TGCAGCGTTGCTGCGGGAGTTGATACCGGGGAGCTGTTTTTT	TRBV29-1	TRBJ2-2	TRBD2	few
CASSLPSGEVTQYF	TGTGCCAGCAGCTTACCGAGCGGGGAGGTGACCCAGTACTTC	TRBV5-8	TRBJ2-5	TRBD2	.
CSARGFLEREIGNEQFF	TGCAGTGCTAGAGGATTTCTAGAGCGGGAGATAGGGAATGAGCAGTTCTTC	TRBV20-1	TRBJ2-1	TRBD2	.
CASSLRGGGQGSYEQYF	TGTGCCAGCAGTTTAAGGGGAGGGGGGCAAGGTTCCTACGAGCAGTACTTC	TRBV27	TRBJ2-7	.	few
CASSRGAASSGANVLTF	TGTGCCAGCAGCCGCGGGGCCGCGAGCTCTGGGGCCAACGTCCTGACTTTC	TRBV3-1	TRBJ2-6	.	.
CASSLGISGGADTQYF	TGTGCCAGCAGCTTAGGTATCTCAGGGGGCGCGGATACGCAGTATTTT	TRBV7-2	TRBJ2-3	TRBD1	.
CASSQAFANTGELFF	TGTGCCAGCAGCCAGGCCTTCGCGAACACCGGGGAGCTGTTTTTT	TRBV3-1	TRBJ2-2	.	many
CASSFAGDYEQYF	TGTGCCAGCAGTTTTGCGGGAGACTACGAGCAGTACTTC	TRBV27	TRBJ2-7	TRBD2	few
CASSPDVKRQETQYF	TGTGCCAGCAGCCCGGATGTGAAGCGGCAAGAGACCCAGTACTTC	TRBV3-1	TRBJ2-5	.	.
CASSPSAGTYEQYF	TGTGCCAGCTCACCCTCCGCGGGGACCTACGAGCAGTACTTC	TRBV18	TRBJ2-7	.	few
CASSLTLAGSGPPYGYTF	TGCGCCAGCAGCTTGACTTTGGCGGGAAGTGGCCCCCCCTATGGCTACACCTTC	TRBV5-1	TRBJ1-2	.	few
CSVSLADSYNEQFF	TGCAGCGTTTCACTAGCGGACTCCTACAATGAGCAGTTCTTC	TRBV29-1	TRBJ2-1	TRBD2	few
CASRPAPNYGYTF	TGTGCCAGCCGACCAGCACCTAACTATGGCTACACCTTC	TRBV12-3/TRBV12-4	TRBJ1-2	.	.
CASSWGHSTDTQYF	TGTGCCAGCAGCTGGGGACATAGCACAGATACGCAGTATTTT	TRBV5-6	TRBJ2-3	.	.
CASSLSQGQGASRELFF	TGTGCCAGCAGCTTATCACAGGGACAGGGGGCATCCCGGGAGCTGTTTTTT	TRBV7-9	TRBJ2-2	TRBD1	.
CASSPSGIREQYF	TGTGCCAGCAGCCCTAGCGGGATTCGCGAGCAGTACTTC	TRBV14	TRBJ2-7	TRBD2	.
CASSFMTAYNEQFF	TGTGCCAGCAGCTTCATGACAGCTTACAATGAGCAGTTCTTC	TRBV7-2	TRBJ2-1	.	few
CASSFSGRNYNEQFF	TGTGCCAGCAGCTTTAGCGGGAGAAACTACAATGAGCAGTTCTTC	TRBV5-6	TRBJ2-1	TRBD2	many
CASTLAPGGEETQYF	TGTGCCAGCACCCTCGCCCCGGGGGGGGAAGAGACCCAGTACTTC	TRBV7-2	TRBJ2-5	TRBD2	few
CASSHQADGANVLTF	TGCGCCAGCAGCCATCAAGCGGATGGGGCCAACGTCCTGACTTTC	TRBV4-3	TRBJ2-6	.	many
CASSFDQGKQQPQHF	TGTGCCAGCAGCTTTGATCAGGGGAAACAACAGCCCCAGCATTTT	TRBV7-2	TRBJ1-5	.	few
CAISGGQSSPSEQYF	TGTGCCATCAGTGGCGGACAGTCTAGCCCCTCCGAGCAGTACTTC	TRBV10-3	TRBJ2-7	.	few
CASSLGTSGSADTQYF	TGTGCCAGCAGCCTCGGGACTAGCGGGAGTGCAGATACGCAGTATTTT	TRBV7-2	TRBJ2-3	TRBD2	many